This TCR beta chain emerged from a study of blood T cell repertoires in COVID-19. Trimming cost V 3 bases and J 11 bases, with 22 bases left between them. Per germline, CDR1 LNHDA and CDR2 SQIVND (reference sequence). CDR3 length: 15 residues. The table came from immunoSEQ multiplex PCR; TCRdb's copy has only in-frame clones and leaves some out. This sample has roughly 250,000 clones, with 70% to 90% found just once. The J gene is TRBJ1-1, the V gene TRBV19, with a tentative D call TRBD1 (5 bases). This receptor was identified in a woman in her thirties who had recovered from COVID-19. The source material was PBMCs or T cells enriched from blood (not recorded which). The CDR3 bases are TGTGCCAGTAGTATCGGGGGGAAAGAGGCCGTGAAGGCTTTCTTT. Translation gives CASSIGGKEAVKAFF.